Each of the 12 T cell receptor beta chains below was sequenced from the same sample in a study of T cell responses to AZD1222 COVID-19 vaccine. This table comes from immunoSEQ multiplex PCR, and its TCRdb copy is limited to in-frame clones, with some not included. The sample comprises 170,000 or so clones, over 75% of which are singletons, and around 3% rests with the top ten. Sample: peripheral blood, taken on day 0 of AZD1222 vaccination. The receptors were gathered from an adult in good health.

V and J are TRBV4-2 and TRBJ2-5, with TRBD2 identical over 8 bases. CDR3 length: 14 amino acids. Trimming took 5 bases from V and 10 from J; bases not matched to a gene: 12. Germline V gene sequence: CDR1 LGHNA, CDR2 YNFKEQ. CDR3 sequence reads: CASSSGGTPMGQYF. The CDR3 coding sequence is TGTGCCAGCAGCTCGGGGGGGACCCCAATGGGCCAGTACTTC.

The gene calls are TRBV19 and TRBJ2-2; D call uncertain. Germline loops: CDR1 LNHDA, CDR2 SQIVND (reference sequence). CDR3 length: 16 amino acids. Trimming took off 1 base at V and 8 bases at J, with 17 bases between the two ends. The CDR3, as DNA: TGTGCCAGTAGTATAGCCCTAGGACCCGTCGGGGGGGAGCTGTTTTTT. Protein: CASSIALGPVGGELFF.

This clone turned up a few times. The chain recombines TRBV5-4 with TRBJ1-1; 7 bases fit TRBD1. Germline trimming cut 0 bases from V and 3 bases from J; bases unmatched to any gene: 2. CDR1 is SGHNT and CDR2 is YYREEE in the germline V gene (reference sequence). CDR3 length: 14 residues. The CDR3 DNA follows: TGTGCCAGCAGCTTGGAGGGGGCTTACACTGAAGCTTTCTTT. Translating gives CASSLEGAYTEAFF.

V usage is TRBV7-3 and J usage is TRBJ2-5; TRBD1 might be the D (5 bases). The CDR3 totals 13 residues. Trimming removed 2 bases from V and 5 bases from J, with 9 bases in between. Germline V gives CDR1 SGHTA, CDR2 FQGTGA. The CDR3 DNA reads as TGTGCCAGCAGCTTAGGACAAAGGGAGACCCAGTACTTC. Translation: CASSLGQRETQYF.

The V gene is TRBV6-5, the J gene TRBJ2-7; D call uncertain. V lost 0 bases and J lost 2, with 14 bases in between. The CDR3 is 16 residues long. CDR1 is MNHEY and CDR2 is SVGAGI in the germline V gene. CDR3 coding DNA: TGTGCCAGCAGTTACTCGCAGTGGGGATCACCCTACGAGCAGTACTTC. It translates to CASSYSQWGSPYEQYF.

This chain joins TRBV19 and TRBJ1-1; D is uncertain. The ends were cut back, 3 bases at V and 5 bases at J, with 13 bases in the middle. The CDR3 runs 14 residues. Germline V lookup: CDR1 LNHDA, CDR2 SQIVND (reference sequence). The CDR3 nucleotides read TGTGCCAGTAGTATTGAGTTGGGCGGGACTGAAGCTTTCTTT. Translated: CASSIELGGTEAFF.

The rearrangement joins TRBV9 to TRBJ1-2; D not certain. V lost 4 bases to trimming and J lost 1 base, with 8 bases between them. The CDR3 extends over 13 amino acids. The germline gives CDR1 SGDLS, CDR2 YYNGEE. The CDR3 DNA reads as TGTGCCAGCAGCCTAGCCCTTAACTATGGCTACACCTTC. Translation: CASSLALNYGYTF. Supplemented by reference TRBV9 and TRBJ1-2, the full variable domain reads DSGVTQTPKHLITATGQRVTLRCSPRSGDLSVYWYQQSLDQGLQFLIQYYNGEERAKGNILERFSAQQFPDLHSELNLSSLELGDSALYFCASSLALNYGYTFGSGTRLTVV.

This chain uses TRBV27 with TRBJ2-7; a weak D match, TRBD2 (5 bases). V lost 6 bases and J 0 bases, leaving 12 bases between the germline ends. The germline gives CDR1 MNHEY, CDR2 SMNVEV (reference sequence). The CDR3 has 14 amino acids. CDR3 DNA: TGTGCCAGCAGACCCGCCGGGGACTCCTACGAGCAGTACTTC. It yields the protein CASRPAGDSYEQYF.

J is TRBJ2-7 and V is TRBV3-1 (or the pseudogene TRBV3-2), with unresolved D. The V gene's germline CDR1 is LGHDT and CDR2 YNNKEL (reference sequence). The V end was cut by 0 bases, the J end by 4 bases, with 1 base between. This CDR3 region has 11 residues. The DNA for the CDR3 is TGTGCCAGCAGCCAAGATTACGAGCAGTACTTC. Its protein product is CASSQDYEQYF.

This chain's CDR3 is CASSLNLQGGNTEAFF. The CDR3 DNA follows: TGCGCCAGCAGCCTGAATCTACAAGGGGGCAACACTGAAGCTTTCTTT. This chain uses TRBV4-3 with TRBJ1-1; 7 nucleotides match TRBD1. Unmatched junction bases numbered 10, after V lost 4 bases and J lost 2 bases. The V gene's germline CDR1 is LGHNA and CDR2 YSLEER. CDR3 length equals 16 residues.

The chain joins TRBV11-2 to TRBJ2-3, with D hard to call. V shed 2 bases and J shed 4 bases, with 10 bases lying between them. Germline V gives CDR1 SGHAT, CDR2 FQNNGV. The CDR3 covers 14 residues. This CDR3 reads CASSLFSGADTQYF. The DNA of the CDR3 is TGTGCCAGCAGCTTATTTAGTGGCGCAGATACGCAGTATTTT.

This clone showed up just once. In DNA, the CDR3 is TGTGCCAGCAGTGAAGGCCGCCCGGAGGGGGCTTTCTTT. This sequence encodes CASSEGRPEGAFF. The chain employs TRBV2 and TRBJ1-1; D perhaps matches TRBD1 (5 bases). The V end was cut by 1 base, the J end by 11 bases, with 14 bases between. CDR3 length equals 13 residues. Per the germline V gene, CDR1 is SNHLY and CDR2 is FYNNEI.